This T cell receptor beta chain was sequenced in a study of vaccination effects on CD4 cells after COVID-19. Study-level information: Researchers obtained post-vaccine samples at a median of 72 days past the second dose.

This clone was seen only a few times. Its target is not known. The germline V gene encodes CDR1 SEHNR and CDR2 FQNEAQ (reference sequence). The V gene lost 3 bases and the J gene lost 8 bases, with 8 bases spanning the gap. The CDR3 loop spans 12 amino acids. Prior to sequencing, the ViraFEST assay stimulated PBMC with viral peptide pools, which expanded the antigen-specific CD4+ T cells. Culturing for 10 days preceded CD4+ T cell isolation. The cohort was immunized with two doses of either the BNT162b2 or mRNA-1273 vaccine. The study found no prior SARS-CoV-2 infection in the vaccine recipients, who tested negative for nucleocapsid antibodies. Produced via immunoSEQ multiplex PCR; TCRdb's table is partial and in-frame only. Here the sample spans 29,000 or so clones, roughly 68% being singletons.

The source material was CD4+ T cells from PBMCs cultured with HCoV-OC43 spike peptides, sampled after COVID-19 vaccination. The subset: HCoV-OC43 spike overlapping peptide pool stimulation. This receptor was identified in a human donor who received a COVID-19 vaccine. The chain carries TRBV7-9 and TRBJ1-5; the D is unclear. The CDR3 DNA reads TGTGCCAGCAGCTTGGGCGAAGAGCCCCAGCATTTT. The encoded protein is CASSLGEEPQHF.